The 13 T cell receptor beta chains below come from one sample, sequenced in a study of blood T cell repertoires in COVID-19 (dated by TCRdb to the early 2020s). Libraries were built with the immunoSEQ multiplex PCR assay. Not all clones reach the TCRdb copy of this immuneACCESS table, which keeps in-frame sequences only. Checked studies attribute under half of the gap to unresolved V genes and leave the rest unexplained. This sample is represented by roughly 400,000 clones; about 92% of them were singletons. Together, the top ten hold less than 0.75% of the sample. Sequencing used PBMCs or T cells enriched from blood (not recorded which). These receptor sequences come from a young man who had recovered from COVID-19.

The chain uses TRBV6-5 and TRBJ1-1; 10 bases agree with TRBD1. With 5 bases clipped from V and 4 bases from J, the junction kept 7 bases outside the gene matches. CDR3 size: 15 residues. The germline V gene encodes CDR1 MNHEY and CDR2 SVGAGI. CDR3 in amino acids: CASSTPGQGSTEAFF. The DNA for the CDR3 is TGTGCCAGCAGTACACCGGGACAGGGGAGCACTGAAGCTTTCTTT.

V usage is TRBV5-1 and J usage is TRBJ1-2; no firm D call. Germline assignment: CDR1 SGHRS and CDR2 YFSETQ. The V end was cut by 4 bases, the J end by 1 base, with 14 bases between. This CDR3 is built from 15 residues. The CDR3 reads CASSTDPQINYGYTF. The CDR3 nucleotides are TGCGCCAGCAGCACCGATCCTCAGATTAACTATGGCTACACCTTC.

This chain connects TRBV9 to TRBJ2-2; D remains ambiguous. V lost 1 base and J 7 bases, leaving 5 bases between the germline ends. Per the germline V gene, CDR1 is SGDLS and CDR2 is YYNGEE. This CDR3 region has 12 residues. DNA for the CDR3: TGTGCCAGCAGCGTATACGGCGGGGAGCTGTTTTTT. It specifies CASSVYGGELFF.

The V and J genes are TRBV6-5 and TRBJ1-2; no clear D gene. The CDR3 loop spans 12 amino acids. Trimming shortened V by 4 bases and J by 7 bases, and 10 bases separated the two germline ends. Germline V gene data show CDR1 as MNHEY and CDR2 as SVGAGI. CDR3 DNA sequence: TGTGCCAGCAGTTTCCCCGGTTCTGGCTACACCTTC. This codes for CASSFPGSGYTF.

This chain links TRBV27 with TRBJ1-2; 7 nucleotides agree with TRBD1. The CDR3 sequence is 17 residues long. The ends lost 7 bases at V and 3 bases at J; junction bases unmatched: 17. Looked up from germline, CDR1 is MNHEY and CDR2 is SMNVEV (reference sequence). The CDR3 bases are TGTGCCAGCACCTATGGGGCAGGGGGATCAACTTACTATGGCTACACCTTC. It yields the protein CASTYGAGGSTYYGYTF.

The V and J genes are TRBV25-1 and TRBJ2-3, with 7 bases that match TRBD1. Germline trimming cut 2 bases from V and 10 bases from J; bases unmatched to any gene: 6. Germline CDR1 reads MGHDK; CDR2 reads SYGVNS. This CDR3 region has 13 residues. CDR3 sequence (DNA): TGTGCCAGCAGTGAACAGGGGGAAGGAGCGCAGTATTTT. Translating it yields CASSEQGEGAQYF.

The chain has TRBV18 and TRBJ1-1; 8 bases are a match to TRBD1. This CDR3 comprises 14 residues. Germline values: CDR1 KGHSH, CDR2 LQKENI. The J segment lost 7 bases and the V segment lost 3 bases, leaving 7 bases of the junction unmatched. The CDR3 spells CASSPADRALEAFF. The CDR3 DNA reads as TGTGCCAGCTCACCGGCGGACAGGGCCCTTGAAGCTTTCTTT.

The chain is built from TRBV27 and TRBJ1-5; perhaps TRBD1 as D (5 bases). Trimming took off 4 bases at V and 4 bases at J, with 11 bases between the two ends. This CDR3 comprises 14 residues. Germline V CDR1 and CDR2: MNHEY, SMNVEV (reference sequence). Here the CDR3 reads CASSSAGPNQPQHF. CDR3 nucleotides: TGTGCCAGCAGTTCTGCAGGGCCGAATCAGCCCCAGCATTTT.

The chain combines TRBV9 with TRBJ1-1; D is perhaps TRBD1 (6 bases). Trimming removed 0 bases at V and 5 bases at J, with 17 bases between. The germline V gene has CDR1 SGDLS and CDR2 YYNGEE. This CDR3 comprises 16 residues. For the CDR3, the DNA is TGTGCCAGCAGCGTAGCCCTGAACAGGGAGGGGACTGAAGCTTTCTTT. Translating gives CASSVALNREGTEAFF.

The CDR3 is CASSHLNSGNTIYF. The CDR3 nucleotides are TGTGCCAGCAGCCACCTAAACTCTGGAAACACCATATATTTT. The chain recombines TRBV9 with TRBJ1-3; D is undetermined. Germline V gene data show CDR1 as SGDLS and CDR2 as YYNGEE. The CDR3 runs to 14 residues. V was trimmed by 4 bases and J by 0 bases, leaving 8 bases between them.

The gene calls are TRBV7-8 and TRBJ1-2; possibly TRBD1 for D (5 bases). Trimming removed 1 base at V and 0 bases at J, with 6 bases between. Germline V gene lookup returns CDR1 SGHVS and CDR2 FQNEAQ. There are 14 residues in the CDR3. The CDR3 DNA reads TGTGCCAGCAGCTTAGGGACAACTAACTATGGCTACACCTTC. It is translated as CASSLGTTNYGYTF.

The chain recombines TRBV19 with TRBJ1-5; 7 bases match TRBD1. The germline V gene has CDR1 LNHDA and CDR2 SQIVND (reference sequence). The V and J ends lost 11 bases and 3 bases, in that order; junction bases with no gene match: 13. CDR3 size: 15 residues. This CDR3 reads CACQQGLGINQPQHF. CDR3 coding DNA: TGTGCCTGCCAACAGGGGCTTGGTATCAATCAGCCCCAGCATTTT. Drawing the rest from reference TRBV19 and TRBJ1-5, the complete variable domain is DGGITQSPKYLFRKEGQNVTLSCEQNLNHDAMYWYRQDPGQGLRLIYYSQIVNDFQKGDIAEGYSVSREKKESFPLTVTSAQKNPTAFYLCACQQGLGINQPQHFGDGTRLSIL.

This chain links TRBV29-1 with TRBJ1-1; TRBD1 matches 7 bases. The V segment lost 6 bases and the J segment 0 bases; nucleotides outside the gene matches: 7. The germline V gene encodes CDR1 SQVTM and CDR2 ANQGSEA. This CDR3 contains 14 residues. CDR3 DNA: TGCAGCGTCTTACAGGGGCTCATGAACACTGAAGCTTTCTTT. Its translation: CSVLQGLMNTEAFF.